What follows is one T cell receptor beta chain and its context. Assay used: immunoSEQ multiplex PCR; TCRdb lists only in-frame clones, some missing. In the table there are a few hundred thousand clones, around 86% of which are singletons. Germline V lookup: CDR1 SGHTA, CDR2 FQGTGA. The junction had 16 bases not matched to a gene; V was cut back by 1 base and J by 4 bases. This CDR3 has 19 amino acids. This entry comes from a study of blood T cell repertoires in COVID-19. Sample: peripheral blood. This receptor was taken from a man aged 35 to 55 who had recovered from COVID-19. The chain combines TRBV7-3 with TRBJ2-1, with 7 bases lining up with TRBD2. In DNA, the CDR3 is TGTGCCAGCAGCTTAAAAGGGGCCGGTGCGGCGGGAGTTTACAATGAGCAGTTCTTC. As protein: CASSLKGAGAAGVYNEQFF.